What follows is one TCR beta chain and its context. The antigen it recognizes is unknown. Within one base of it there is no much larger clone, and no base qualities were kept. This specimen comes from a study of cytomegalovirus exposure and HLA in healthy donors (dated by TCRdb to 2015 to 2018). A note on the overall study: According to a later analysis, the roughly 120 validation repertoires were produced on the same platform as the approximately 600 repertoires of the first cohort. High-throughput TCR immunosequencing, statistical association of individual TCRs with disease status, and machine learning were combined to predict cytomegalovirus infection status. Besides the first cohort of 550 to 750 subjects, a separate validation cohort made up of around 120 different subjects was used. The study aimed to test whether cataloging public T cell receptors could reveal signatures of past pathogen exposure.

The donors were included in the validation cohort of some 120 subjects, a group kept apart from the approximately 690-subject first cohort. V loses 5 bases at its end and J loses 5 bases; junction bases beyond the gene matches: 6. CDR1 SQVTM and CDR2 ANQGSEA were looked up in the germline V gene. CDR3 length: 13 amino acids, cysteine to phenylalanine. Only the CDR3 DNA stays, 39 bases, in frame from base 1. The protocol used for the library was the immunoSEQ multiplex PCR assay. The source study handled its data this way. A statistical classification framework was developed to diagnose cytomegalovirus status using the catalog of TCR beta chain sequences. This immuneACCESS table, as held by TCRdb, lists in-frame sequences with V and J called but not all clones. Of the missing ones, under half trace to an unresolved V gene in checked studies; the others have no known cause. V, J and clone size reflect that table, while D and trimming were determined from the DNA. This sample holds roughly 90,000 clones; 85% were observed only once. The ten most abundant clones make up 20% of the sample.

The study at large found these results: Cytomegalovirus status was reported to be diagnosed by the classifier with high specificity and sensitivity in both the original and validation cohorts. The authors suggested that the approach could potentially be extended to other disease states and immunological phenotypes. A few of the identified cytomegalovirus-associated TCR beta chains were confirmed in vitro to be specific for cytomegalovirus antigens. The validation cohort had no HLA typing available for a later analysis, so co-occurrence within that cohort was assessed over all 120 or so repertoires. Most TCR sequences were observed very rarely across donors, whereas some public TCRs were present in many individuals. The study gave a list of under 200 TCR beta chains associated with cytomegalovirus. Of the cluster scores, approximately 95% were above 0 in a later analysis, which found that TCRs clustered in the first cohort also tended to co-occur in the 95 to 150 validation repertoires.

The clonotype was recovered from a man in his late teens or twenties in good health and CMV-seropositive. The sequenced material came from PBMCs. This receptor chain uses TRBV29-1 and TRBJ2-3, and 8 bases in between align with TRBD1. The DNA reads TGCAGCGTTTTGGGCAGGGGGCTAGATACGCAGTATTTT. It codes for CSVLGRGLDTQYF.